Each of the 32 T cell receptor beta chains below was sequenced from the same sample in a study of T cells in pancreatic ductal adenocarcinoma. Surgery without prior neoadjuvant therapy was the treatment of the selected pancreatic ductal adenocarcinoma patients. Some clones are missing from TCRdb's copy, which holds only in-frame ones; the method was immunoSEQ multiplex PCR. The table records over 15,000 clones, 88% of them present only once. Sequenced input: PBMCs. These receptors originate from a human donor with pancreatic ductal adenocarcinoma.

The rearrangement uses TRBV6-5 and TRBJ1-5; unclear D gene. V was pared by 5 bases and J by 7 bases, with 9 bases between. Germline CDR1 and CDR2: MNHEY and SVGAGI. CDR3 length equals 12 residues. Written as DNA, the CDR3 is TGTGCCAGCAGTGAACGCGGGCAGCCCCAGCATTTT. As protein: CASSERGQPQHF.

This chain connects TRBV11-2 to TRBJ1-6; D is ambiguous. V shed 3 bases and J shed 3 bases, with 9 bases lying between them. Germline loops: CDR1 SGHAT, CDR2 FQNNGV. CDR3 length equals 15 residues. CDR3 sequence reads: CASSFGVGYNSPLHF. Here the CDR3 DNA reads TGTGCCAGCAGCTTCGGGGTAGGCTATAATTCACCCCTCCACTTT.

This clone was observed a few times. The chain carries TRBV19 and TRBJ1-2; possible D gene TRBD1, 5 bases. This CDR3 has 13 amino acids. Trimming pared 5 bases from V and 4 bases from J, leaving 11 bases between. From germline, CDR1 is LNHDA and CDR2 SQIVND (reference sequence). The CDR3 sequence is CASSPGGGYGYTF. CDR3 nucleotide sequence: TGTGCCAGTAGTCCGGGGGGAGGCTATGGCTACACCTTC. Together with reference TRBV19 and TRBJ1-2, the CDR3 gives the full variable domain: DGGITQSPKYLFRKEGQNVTLSCEQNLNHDAMYWYRQDPGQGLRLIYYSQIVNDFQKGDIAEGYSVSREKKESFPLTVTSAQKNPTAFYLCASSPGGGYGYTFGSGTRLTVV.

This clone turned up a few times. The chain carries TRBV19 and TRBJ1-1, with a possible D match to TRBD1 (6 bases). Trimming cost V 3 bases and J 3 bases, with 8 bases left between them. Per the germline V gene, CDR1 is LNHDA and CDR2 is SQIVND (reference sequence). The CDR3 sequence is 13 residues long. Here the CDR3 reads CASSIRQDTEAFF. The CDR3 DNA is TGTGCCAGTAGTATCAGACAGGACACTGAAGCTTTCTTT. Full variable domain (rest looked up from reference TRBV19 and TRBJ1-1): DGGITQSPKYLFRKEGQNVTLSCEQNLNHDAMYWYRQDPGQGLRLIYYSQIVNDFQKGDIAEGYSVSREKKESFPLTVTSAQKNPTAFYLCASSIRQDTEAFFGQGTRLTVV.

The V and J genes are TRBV5-4 and TRBJ2-3, with TRBD1 matching over 12 bases. Germline V gene data show CDR1 as SGHNT and CDR2 as YYREEE (reference sequence). Trimming cost V 5 bases and J 4 bases; bases outside gene matches: 5. The CDR3 loop spans 15 amino acids. The CDR3 nucleotides read TGTGCCAGCAGAAAGGGACAGGGGGCCTCAGATACGCAGTATTTT. Translated, it gives CASRKGQGASDTQYF.

This clone was detected once. This sequence joins TRBV7-9 and TRBJ1-1; D is perhaps TRBD1 (6 bases). Germline V CDR1 and CDR2: SEHNR, FQNEAQ (reference sequence). This CDR3 contains 13 residues. V gave up 4 bases and J gave up 3 bases, with 9 bases separating them. This CDR3 is CASSSGQYTEAFF. The DNA of the CDR3 is TGTGCCAGCAGCTCCGGACAGTACACTGAAGCTTTCTTT.

The CDR3 DNA is TGTGCCAGCAGTTCAGGGGCCGGAAACACCATATATTTT. Translated, it gives CASSSGAGNTIYF. The chain uses TRBV28 and TRBJ1-3; the D gene is possibly TRBD1 (6 bases). Germline V lookup: CDR1 MDHEN, CDR2 SYDVKM. Trimming shortened V by 4 bases and J by 4 bases, and 8 bases separated the two germline ends. The CDR3 covers 13 residues.

The genes are TRBV9 and TRBJ1-5; D is undetermined. This CDR3 has 13 amino acids. CDR1 and CDR2 (germline): SGDLS, YYNGEE. V was shortened by 2 bases and J by 4 bases, with 7 bases between the two germline ends. The CDR3 here is CASSVDENQPQHF. CDR3 coding DNA: TGTGCCAGCAGCGTTGATGAGAATCAGCCCCAGCATTTT.

The chain combines TRBV29-1 with TRBJ1-2, with 11 nucleotides matching TRBD1. The CDR3 is 14 residues long. Trimming cost V 3 bases and J 8 bases; bases outside gene matches: 8. CDR1 is SQVTM and CDR2 is ANQGSEA in the germline V gene. This CDR3 reads CSVDFGTGGKGYTF. The CDR3, as DNA: TGCAGCGTTGATTTCGGGACAGGGGGAAAAGGCTACACCTTC.

The chain carries TRBV7-2 and TRBJ2-7, with D possibly matching TRBD1 (6 bases). The germline V and J ends were trimmed by 5 bases and 2 bases, with 16 bases remaining between them. Germline assignment: CDR1 SGHTA and CDR2 FQGNSA. The CDR3 spans 15 residues. The CDR3 protein is CASSPSRTAAYEQYF. The CDR3 bases are TGTGCCAGCAGCCCTTCCAGGACAGCCGCCTACGAGCAGTACTTC. The full variable domain, completed using reference TRBV7-2 and TRBJ2-7, is GAGVSQSPSNKVTEKGKDVELRCDPISGHTALYWYRQSLGQGLEFLIYFQGNSAPDKSGLPSDRFSAERTGGSVSTLTIQRTQQEDSAVYLCASSPSRTAAYEQYFGPGTRLTVT.

The chain carries TRBV14 and TRBJ2-3; 9 bases are a match to TRBD1. The CDR3 spans 16 residues. The germline CDR1 and CDR2 sequences are SGHDN and FVKESK. V trimming: 4 bases; J trimming: 4 bases; junction bases outside the gene matches: 9. The CDR3: CASSPLQGAKPDTQYF. The CDR3 nucleotides read TGTGCCAGCAGCCCTCTACAGGGGGCAAAGCCAGATACGCAGTATTTT.

In its sample, this clone was seen once. This CDR3 is CASSQGAGSYNEQFF. CDR3 nucleotides: TGTGCCAGCAGCCAAGGGGCGGGGTCCTACAATGAGCAGTTCTTC. The V call is TRBV7-8, the J call TRBJ2-1; maybe TRBD2 (6 bases). CDR3 length: 15 amino acids. CDR1 SGHVS and CDR2 FQNEAQ come from the germline V gene. V was cut by 5 bases and J by 1 base, with 12 bases left in between.

This clone was seen just once. This chain uses TRBV5-1 with TRBJ1-4; TRBD1 agrees at 7 bases. This CDR3 spans 14 amino acids. V shed 4 bases and J 6 bases; nucleotides not matched to a gene: 6. The germline V gene has CDR1 SGHRS and CDR2 YFSETQ. The CDR3 DNA sequence: TGCGCCAGCAGCCGGGGACAGCGGGATGAAAAACTGTTTTTT. Translating it yields CASSRGQRDEKLFF.

This clone was counted only a few times. The gene calls are TRBV28 and TRBJ1-5; perhaps TRBD1 as D (5 bases). CDR1 is MDHEN and CDR2 is SYDVKM in the germline V gene. This CDR3 is built from 14 residues. Trimming cost V 3 bases and J 6 bases, with 12 bases left between them. CDR3 coding DNA: TGTGCCAGCAGTTTGTTTGGGGCGTCTCAGCCCCAGCATTTT. This encodes CASSLFGASQPQHF.

The chain carries TRBV30 and TRBJ1-2, with TRBD1 identical over 11 bases. The CDR3 is 13 residues long. The trim removed 2 bases at V and 8 bases at J, leaving 4 bases unmatched. In germline, CDR1 is GTSNPN, CDR2 SVGIG (reference sequence). CDR3 region: CAWSPGTGGGYTF. CDR3 sequence (DNA): TGTGCCTGGAGTCCGGGGACAGGGGGGGGCTACACCTTC.

This clone was counted a few times. The chain combines TRBV2 with TRBJ2-7; the D is unclear. This CDR3 has 11 residues. V gave up 3 bases and J gave up 4 bases, with 4 bases separating them. Germline CDR1 reads SNHLY; CDR2 reads FYNNEI. CDR3 loop: CASSDHYEQYF. The CDR3 DNA reads as TGTGCCAGCAGTGACCATTACGAGCAGTACTTC.

V gene TRBV4-1 combines with J gene TRBJ2-5; D unresolved. Germline V lookup: CDR1 MGHRA, CDR2 YSYEKL. V gave up 2 bases and J gave up 2 bases, with 6 bases separating them. This CDR3 has 13 amino acids. CDR3: CASSQSSQETQYF. CDR3 in DNA: TGCGCCAGCAGCCAAAGCTCACAAGAGACCCAGTACTTC.

V is TRBV10-2 and J is TRBJ2-5; TRBD2 is a possible D gene (5 bases). In germline, CDR1 is WSHSY, CDR2 SAAADI. The CDR3 loop spans 14 amino acids. Trimming pared 6 bases from V and 1 base from J, leaving 12 bases between. Written as DNA, the CDR3 is TGCGCCAGCAGGCTGGGCGGGTTCCAAGAGACCCAGTACTTC. It translates to CASRLGGFQETQYF.

The CDR3 loop is CASNDRGRVGTEAFF. CDR3 coding DNA: TGTGCCAGTAATGACAGGGGGCGCGTGGGCACTGAAGCTTTCTTT. This chain joins TRBV19 and TRBJ1-1, with 10 nucleotides matching TRBD1. The CDR3 contains 15 residues. Germline V gene lookup returns CDR1 LNHDA and CDR2 SQIVND (reference sequence). J was trimmed by 4 bases and V by 7 bases; bases with no gene match: 9.

The chain employs TRBV2 and TRBJ2-7, with a weak D call TRBD1 (6 bases). The CDR3 consists of 14 residues. Germline-derived CDR1 and CDR2 are SNHLY and FYNNEI. V was pared by 7 bases and J by 0 bases, with 13 bases between. The CDR3 coding sequence is TGTGCCAGCAAGGACAGTAAGGCCTCCTACGAGCAGTACTTC. Amino acids: CASKDSKASYEQYF.

This chain joins TRBV28 and TRBJ1-1; D perhaps matches TRBD1 (5 bases). V lost 7 bases and J lost 3, with 12 bases in between. Germline CDR1 and CDR2: MDHEN and SYDVKM. The CDR3 extends over 13 amino acids. The CDR3 DNA follows: TGTGCCAGCACCGGCGGGGGGGACACTGAAGCTTTCTTT. Translated: CASTGGGDTEAFF.

The gene calls are TRBV10-3 and TRBJ2-7, with TRBD1 identical over 8 bases. Losses at the gene ends were 6 bases for V and 6 bases for J; bases not matched to a gene: 4. CDR3 length: 12 residues. CDR1 and CDR2 (germline): ENHRY, SYGVKD. The CDR3 DNA reads as TGTGCCATCAGGCAGGGGGCCGGCGAGCAGTACTTC. Translation gives CAIRQGAGEQYF.

The CDR3 nucleotides read TGCGCCAGCAGCTTGACAGCGGGGGCCGGGGAGCTGTTTTTT. This gives the protein CASSLTAGAGELFF. V usage is TRBV5-1 and J usage is TRBJ2-2; 8 bases line up with TRBD2. With V trimmed by 1 base and J by 6 bases, 2 bases remained unmatched. The CDR3 totals 14 residues. Germline V CDR1 and CDR2: SGHRS, YFSETQ.

This sequence joins TRBV19 and TRBJ1-1; 10 nucleotides line up with TRBD1. The germline gives CDR1 LNHDA, CDR2 SQIVND (reference sequence). V shed 6 bases, J shed 3 bases, and the junction held 4 bases outside the gene matches. The CDR3 length is 14 residues. DNA for the CDR3: TGTGCCAGTAGGGGACAGGGGCGTCACACTGAAGCTTTCTTT. It encodes CASRGQGRHTEAFF.

The chain recombines TRBV5-1 with TRBJ1-1; unclear D gene. Trimming took off 6 bases at V and 6 bases at J, with 21 bases between the two ends. This CDR3 has 15 residues. Germline V gene lookup returns CDR1 SGHRS and CDR2 YFSETQ. The CDR3 region is CASMVGGPAIAEAFF. CDR3 DNA: TGCGCCAGCATGGTGGGAGGACCCGCCATAGCTGAAGCTTTCTTT.

This clone was seen a few times. The chain links TRBV5-4 to TRBJ1-2; D uncertain. The V end was cut by 5 bases, the J end by 8 bases, with 22 bases between. This CDR3 is 15 amino acids long. Germline-derived CDR1 and CDR2 are SGHNT and YYREEE (reference sequence). In DNA form, the CDR3 reads TGTGCCAGCAGGATGGGTGGCGGGAAGAAGTGGGGCTACACCTTC. Residues: CASRMGGGKKWGYTF.

The rearrangement links TRBV9 to TRBJ2-1; TRBD2 is a possible D gene (5 bases). Germline loops: CDR1 SGDLS, CDR2 YYNGEE. CDR3 length equals 15 residues. Trimming removed 0 bases at V and 7 bases at J, with 14 bases between. In DNA form, the CDR3 reads TGTGCCAGCAGCGTAGGAGGGAGTCCGGGAAATGAGCAGTTCTTC. Its translation is CASSVGGSPGNEQFF.

This chain uses TRBV5-1 with TRBJ2-5; 7 bases match TRBD1. V was clipped by 2 bases and J by 1 base; unmatched bases: 8. Germline lookup yields CDR1 SGHRS and CDR2 YFSETQ. The CDR3 runs to 16 residues. CDR3 sequence reads: CASSLGLRDSQETQYF. The CDR3 nucleotides are TGCGCCAGCAGCTTAGGGCTAAGGGACAGCCAAGAGACCCAGTACTTC.

This clone was seen once. The chain recombines TRBV27 with TRBJ2-7; possible D gene TRBD1, 5 bases. Trimming took off 5 bases at V and 3 bases at J, with 11 bases between the two ends. The CDR3 length is 13 residues. Germline lookup yields CDR1 MNHEY and CDR2 SMNVEV (reference sequence). CDR3 sequence: CASSPTEVYEQYF. Written as DNA, the CDR3 is TGTGCCAGCAGTCCGACAGAGGTCTACGAGCAGTACTTC.

CDR3 in DNA: TGTGCCAGCAGCTATCTAATCTCCGAGCAGTACTTC. It codes for CASSYLISEQYF. The gene calls are TRBV28 and TRBJ2-7; D not resolved. V lost 6 bases and J lost 6, with 12 bases in between. Germline loops: CDR1 MDHEN, CDR2 SYDVKM. The CDR3 covers 12 residues.

This clone showed up just a few times. The genes are TRBV2 and TRBJ1-2; a weak D match, TRBD1 (5 bases). Germline V CDR1 and CDR2: SNHLY, FYNNEI. The length of the CDR3 is 14 residues. Trimming removed 2 bases from V and 4 bases from J, with 11 bases in between. CDR3 protein: CASSERWGSYGYTF. The CDR3 DNA follows: TGTGCCAGCAGTGAAAGATGGGGCTCCTATGGCTACACCTTC. The full variable domain, completed using reference TRBV2 and TRBJ1-2, is EPEVTQTPSHQVTQMGQEVILRCVPISNHLYFYWYRQILGQKVEFLVSFYNNEISEKSEIFDDQFSVERPDGSNFTLKIRSTKLEDSAMYFCASSERWGSYGYTFGSGTRLTVV.

The V call is TRBV19, the J call TRBJ1-4; D is perhaps TRBD1 (6 bases). V was cut by 1 base and J by 11 bases, with 11 bases left in between. The CDR3 covers 13 residues. Germline CDR1 and CDR2: LNHDA and SQIVND (reference sequence). The CDR3 DNA follows: TGTGCCAGTAGTATAGGGACAGTCCCTAAACTGTTTTTT. This encodes CASSIGTVPKLFF.